The 20 T cell receptor beta chains below come from one sample, sequenced in a study of CXCR3-negative and CXCR3-positive naive CD8 T cells. It was by 5' RACE with UMI labels that the TRB cDNA libraries were prepared. TCRdb reprocessed the 5' RACE reads and reports one entry per CDR3 protein, with no DNA. Recorded for this sample: some 150,000 distinct CDR3 sequences. For these TCRs, the target antigens are not known. General study results and limits: Comparison of naive cells showed more hydrophobic TRB CDR3s in CXCR3-positive than in CXCR3-negative naive cells.

The sample taken for sequencing was naive CXCR3+ CD8+ T cells from blood. Documented subset: CD45RO-CCR7+CD27+CD95- naive CD8+ T cells expressing CXCR3 (TNR3+). The source of these receptors is a human donor in good health. Some clones in this sample may be carry-over from other donors' samples.

The rearrangement links TRBV19 to TRBJ1-1; the D call of TRBD1 rests on TCRdb alone, since no DNA is present to check it. The CDR3 has 15 residues. Looked up from germline, CDR1 is LNHDA and CDR2 is SQIVND (reference sequence). CDR3 region: CASRPRQERGTEAFF.

The gene calls are TRBV12-3 or TRBV12-4 and TRBJ1-1. The CDR3 is 13 residues long. The CDR3 sequence is CASSFRGGTETFF.

V usage is TRBV2 and J usage is TRBJ2-7; the TCRdb call, TRBD1, lacks DNA for checking. Germline values: CDR1 SNHLY, CDR2 FYNNEI. The CDR3 is made up of 14 amino acids. The CDR3 reads CASSDRVNSYEQYF. The whole variable domain, filled in from reference TRBV2 and TRBJ2-7, reads EPEVTQTPSHQVTQMGQEVILRCVPISNHLYFYWYRQILGQKVEFLVSFYNNEISEKSEIFDDQFSVERPDGSNFTLKIRSTKLEDSAMYFCASSDRVNSYEQYFGPGTRLTVT.

This sequence joins TRBV5-1 and TRBJ2-7; TCRdb's assignment of TRBD1 cannot be checked, as there is no DNA. Germline assignment: CDR1 SGHRS and CDR2 YFSETQ. The CDR3 is 16 residues long. The CDR3 loop is CASSFTGARLGYEQYF. Drawing the rest from reference TRBV5-1 and TRBJ2-7, the complete variable domain is KAGVTQTPRYLIKTRGQQVTLSCSPISGHRSVSWYQQTPGQGLQFLFEYFSETQRNKGNFPGRFSGRQFSNSRSEMNVSTLELGDSALYLCASSFTGARLGYEQYFGPGTRLTVT.

The genes are TRBV23-1 and TRBJ2-3; TCRdb gives TRBD1 as the D gene, but with no DNA this cannot be confirmed. TRBV23-1 is filed as an ORF, its function uncertain. The CDR3 has 18 amino acids. CDR3 amino acids: CASSRQHRTGGSTDTQYF.

V is TRBV28 and J is TRBJ2-7; the TRBD2 assignment by TCRdb is unverifiable without DNA. The length of the CDR3 is 14 residues. CDR1 and CDR2 from the germline V gene are MDHEN and SYDVKM. The CDR3 here is CASSLRPSGYEQYF.

This sequence joins TRBV29-1 and TRBJ2-1; TCRdb calls TRBD1, which cannot be checked without DNA. The CDR3 contains 11 residues. Looked up from germline, CDR1 is SQVTM and CDR2 is ANQGSEA. This chain's CDR3 is CSGDRGNEQFF.

The rearrangement links TRBV7-9 to TRBJ2-7; TCRdb returns TRBD2, unconfirmable since there is no DNA. The CDR3 is made up of 13 amino acids. CDR1 SEHNR and CDR2 FQNEAQ come from the germline V gene (reference sequence). The CDR3 sequence is CASSQTTSYEQYF.

The V and J genes are TRBV7-9 and TRBJ2-1; the TCRdb call, TRBD1, lacks DNA for checking. The CDR3 covers 13 residues. CDR1 is SEHNR, CDR2 FQNEAQ, per germline (reference sequence). This CDR3 is CASSLSPGDEQFF.

The gene calls are TRBV7-9 and TRBJ2-7; without DNA, the TCRdb call of TRBD1 cannot be checked. CDR3 size: 16 residues. Germline V gene data show CDR1 as SEHNR and CDR2 as FQNEAQ (reference sequence). CDR3 in amino acids: CASSLGRGQDSYEQYF.

The genes are TRBV29-1 and TRBJ2-5; TCRdb lists TRBD2, though no DNA is available to test this call. CDR1 is SQVTM, CDR2 ANQGSEA, per germline. This CDR3 is built from 14 residues. The CDR3 reads CSVLLAGSPETQYF.

V and J are TRBV27 and TRBJ2-6. Germline CDR1 reads MNHEY; CDR2 reads SMNVEV (reference sequence). The CDR3 length is 13 residues. CDR3 loop: CASSRSGANVLTF.

The chain recombines TRBV27 with TRBJ2-7; the TCRdb D gene call, TRBD1, has no DNA to confirm it. This CDR3 region has 16 residues. Germline CDR1 and CDR2: MNHEY and SMNVEV (reference sequence). CDR3: CASSLMVGTGFDEQYF.

J is TRBJ2-1 and V is TRBV12-3 or TRBV12-4; the D call of TRBD1 rests on TCRdb alone, since no DNA is present to check it. The CDR3 extends over 15 amino acids. The CDR3: CASSLMGQAGDEQFF.

The chain recombines TRBV6-1 with TRBJ2-3; TCRdb picks TRBD2, but there is no DNA to check that call. This CDR3 region has 16 residues. The V gene's germline CDR1 is MNHNS and CDR2 SASEGT. The CDR3 protein is CASNPPLAGGIDTQYF.

The genes are TRBV5-1 and TRBJ2-1. Germline CDR1 reads SGHRS; CDR2 reads YFSETQ. This CDR3 region has 16 residues. The CDR3 loop is CASSLYSMSPNNEQFF.

The V call is TRBV28, the J call TRBJ1-5. The CDR3 is 15 residues long. Germline CDR1 is MDHEN and CDR2 is SYDVKM. This CDR3 is CASSLLGLGNQPQHF.

V is TRBV6-5 and J is TRBJ1-1; TCRdb reports TRBD1, a call that lacks DNA to check it against. The germline CDR1 and CDR2 sequences are MNHEY and SVGAGI. CDR3 size: 15 residues. CDR3 residues: CASSYSVGSRAKAFF.

The chain has TRBV6-2 or TRBV6-3 and TRBJ2-1; TCRdb proposes TRBD1, but this gene call is untestable without DNA. From germline, CDR1 is MNHEY and CDR2 SVGEGT. The CDR3 is 15 amino acids. The CDR3 sequence is CASSETSGNRNEQFF.

The rearrangement links TRBV10-1 to TRBJ1-1. This CDR3 comprises 13 residues. CDR1 is WNHNN and CDR2 is SYGVQD in the germline V gene (reference sequence). This CDR3 reads CASSESISTEAFF.